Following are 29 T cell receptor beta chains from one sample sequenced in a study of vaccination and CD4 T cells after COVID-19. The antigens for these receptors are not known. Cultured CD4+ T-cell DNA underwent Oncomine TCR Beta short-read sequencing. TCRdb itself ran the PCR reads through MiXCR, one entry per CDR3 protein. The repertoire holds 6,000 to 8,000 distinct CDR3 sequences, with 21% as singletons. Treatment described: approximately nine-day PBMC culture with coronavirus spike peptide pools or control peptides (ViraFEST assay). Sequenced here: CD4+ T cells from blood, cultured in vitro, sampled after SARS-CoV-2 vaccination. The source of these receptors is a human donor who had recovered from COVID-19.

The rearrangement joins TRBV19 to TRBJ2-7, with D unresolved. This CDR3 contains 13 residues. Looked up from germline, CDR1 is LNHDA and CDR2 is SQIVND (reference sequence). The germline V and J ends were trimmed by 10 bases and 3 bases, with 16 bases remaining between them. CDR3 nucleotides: TGTGCCAACCCCTCCTTGGGCAGCTACGAGCAGTACTTC. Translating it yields CANPSLGSYEQYF.

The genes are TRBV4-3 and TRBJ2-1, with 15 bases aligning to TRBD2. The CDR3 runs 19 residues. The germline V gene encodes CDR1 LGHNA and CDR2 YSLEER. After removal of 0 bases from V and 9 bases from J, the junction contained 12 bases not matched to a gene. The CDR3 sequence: CASSQDLPYGLAGGAEQFF. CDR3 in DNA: TGCGCCAGCAGCCAAGATCTCCCGTACGGACTAGCGGGAGGGGCTGAGCAGTTCTTC.

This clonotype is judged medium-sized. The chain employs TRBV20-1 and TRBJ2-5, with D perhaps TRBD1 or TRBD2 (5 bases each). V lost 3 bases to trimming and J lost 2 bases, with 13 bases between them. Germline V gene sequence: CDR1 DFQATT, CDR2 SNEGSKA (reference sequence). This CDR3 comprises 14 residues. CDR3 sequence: CSARARWGQETQYF. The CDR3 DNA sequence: TGCAGTGCTAGGGCCCGCTGGGGGCAAGAGACCCAGTACTTC.

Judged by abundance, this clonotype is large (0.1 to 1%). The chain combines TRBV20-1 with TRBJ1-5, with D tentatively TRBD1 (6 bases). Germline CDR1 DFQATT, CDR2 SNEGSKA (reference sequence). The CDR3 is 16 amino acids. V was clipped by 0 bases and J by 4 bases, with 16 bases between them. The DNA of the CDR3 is TGCAGTGCTAGAGATCACCGGGGGGCTCCTAATCAGCCCCAGCATTTT. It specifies CSARDHRGAPNQPQHF.

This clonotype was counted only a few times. CDR3 residues: CASSLPGWTDTQYF. The CDR3 bases are TGTGCCAGCAGCTTACCCGGGTGGACAGATACGCAGTATTTT. The rearrangement links TRBV11-1 to TRBJ2-3; D is unresolved. The CDR3 length is 14 residues. Deletions cut 2 bases from V and 3 bases from J, with 9 bases between. Germline V gene sequence: CDR1 SGHAT, CDR2 FQDESV (reference sequence).

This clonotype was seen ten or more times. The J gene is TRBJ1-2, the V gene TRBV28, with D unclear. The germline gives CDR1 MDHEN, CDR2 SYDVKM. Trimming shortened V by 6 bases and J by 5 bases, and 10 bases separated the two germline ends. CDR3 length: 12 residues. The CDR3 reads CASSPKGYGYTF. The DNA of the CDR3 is TGTGCCAGCAGCCCCAAAGGTTATGGCTACACCTTC.

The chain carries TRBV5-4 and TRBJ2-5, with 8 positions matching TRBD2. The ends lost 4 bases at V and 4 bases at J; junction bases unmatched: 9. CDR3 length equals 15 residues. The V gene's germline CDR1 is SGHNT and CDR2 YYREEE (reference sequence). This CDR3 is CASSVHGGEGETQYF. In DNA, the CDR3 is TGTGCCAGCAGCGTTCACGGGGGGGAAGGAGAGACCCAGTACTTC.

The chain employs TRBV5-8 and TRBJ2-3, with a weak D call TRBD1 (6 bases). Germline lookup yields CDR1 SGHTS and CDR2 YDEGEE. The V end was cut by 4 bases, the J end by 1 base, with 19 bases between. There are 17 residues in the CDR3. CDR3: CASSLIIRGSRTDTQYF. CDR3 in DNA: TGTGCCAGCAGCCTGATTATAAGGGGGTCCCGCACAGATACGCAGTATTTT.

The CDR3 loop is CASSLPPTSYNEQFF. Here the CDR3 DNA reads TGTGCCAGCAGCCTTCCTCCTACCTCCTACAATGAGCAGTTCTTC. The chain has TRBV6-2 or TRBV6-3 and TRBJ2-1; no clear D. CDR1 is MNHEY and CDR2 is SVGEGT in the germline V gene. The CDR3 runs 15 residues. Deletions cut 6 bases from V and 0 bases from J, with 12 bases between.

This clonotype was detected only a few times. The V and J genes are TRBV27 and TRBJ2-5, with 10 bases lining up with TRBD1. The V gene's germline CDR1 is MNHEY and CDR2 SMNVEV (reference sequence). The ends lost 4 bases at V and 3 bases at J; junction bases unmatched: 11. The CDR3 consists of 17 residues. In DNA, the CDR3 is TGTGCCAGCAGTTGGCGGGGACAGGGGCAGAGGAAAGAGACCCAGTACTTC. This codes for CASSWRGQGQRKETQYF.

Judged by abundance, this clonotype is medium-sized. CDR3 DNA sequence: TGTGCCAGCAGCTTACTTATAGCGGGAGATGGCAATGAGCAGTTCTTC. Translated: CASSLLIAGDGNEQFF. The gene calls are TRBV7-8 and TRBJ2-1, with 9 positions matching TRBD2. The CDR3 consists of 16 residues. From germline, CDR1 is SGHVS and CDR2 FQNEAQ. The V and J ends lost 2 bases and 6 bases, in that order; junction bases with no gene match: 8.

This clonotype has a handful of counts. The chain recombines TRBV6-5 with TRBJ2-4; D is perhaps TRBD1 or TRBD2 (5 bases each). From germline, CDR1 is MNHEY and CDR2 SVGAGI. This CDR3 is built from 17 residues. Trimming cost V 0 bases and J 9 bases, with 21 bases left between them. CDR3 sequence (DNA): TGTGCCAGCAGTTACTCGGGACGATCAACCCAAAGGGGCATTCAGTACTTC. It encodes CASSYSGRSTQRGIQYF.

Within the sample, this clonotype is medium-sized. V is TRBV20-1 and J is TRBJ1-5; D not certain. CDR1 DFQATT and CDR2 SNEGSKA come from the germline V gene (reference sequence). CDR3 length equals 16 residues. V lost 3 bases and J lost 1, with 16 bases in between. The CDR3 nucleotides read TGCAGTGCTAGGGTTCCGGGAGGCGGGAGCAATCAGCCCCAGCATTTT. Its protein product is CSARVPGGGSNQPQHF.

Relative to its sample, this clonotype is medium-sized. The CDR3 loop reads CSPRAGGVGDTQYF. Written as DNA, the CDR3 is TGCAGTCCCCGGGCGGGAGGGGTAGGAGATACGCAGTATTTT. This chain uses TRBV20-1 with TRBJ2-3, with 9 positions matching TRBD2. The trim removed 8 bases at V and 5 bases at J, leaving 11 bases unmatched. The CDR3 totals 14 residues. CDR1 is DFQATT, CDR2 SNEGSKA, per germline (reference sequence).

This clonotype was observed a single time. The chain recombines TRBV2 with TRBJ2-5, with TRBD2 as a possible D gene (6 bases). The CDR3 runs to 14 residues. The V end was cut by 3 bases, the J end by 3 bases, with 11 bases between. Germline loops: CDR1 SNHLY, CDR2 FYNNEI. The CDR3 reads CASSEGTGEETQYF. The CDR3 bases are TGTGCCAGCAGTGAGGGTACGGGAGAAGAGACCCAGTACTTC.

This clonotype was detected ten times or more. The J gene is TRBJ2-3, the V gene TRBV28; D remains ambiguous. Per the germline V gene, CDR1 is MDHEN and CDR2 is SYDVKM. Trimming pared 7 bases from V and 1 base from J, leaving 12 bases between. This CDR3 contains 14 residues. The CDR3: CASILSRGTDTQYF. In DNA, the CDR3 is TGTGCCAGCATACTTTCCCGCGGCACAGATACGCAGTATTTT. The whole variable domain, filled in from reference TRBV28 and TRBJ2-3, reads DVKVTQSSRYLVKRTGEKVFLECVQDMDHENMFWYRQDPGLGLRLIYFSYDVKMKEKGDIPEGYSVSREKKERFSLILESASTNQTSMYLCASILSRGTDTQYFGPGTRLTVL.

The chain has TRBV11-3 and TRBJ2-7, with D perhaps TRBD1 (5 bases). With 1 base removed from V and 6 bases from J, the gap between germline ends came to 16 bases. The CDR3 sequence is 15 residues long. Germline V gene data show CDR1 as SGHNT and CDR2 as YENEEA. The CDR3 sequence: CASSLALGQSPEQYF. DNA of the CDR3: TGTGCCAGCAGCTTAGCTTTGGGGCAGTCCCCCGAGCAGTACTTC.

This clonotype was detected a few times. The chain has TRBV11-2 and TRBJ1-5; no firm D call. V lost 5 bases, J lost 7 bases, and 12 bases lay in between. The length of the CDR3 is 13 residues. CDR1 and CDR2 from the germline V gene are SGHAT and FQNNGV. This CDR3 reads CASSTLLGQPQHF. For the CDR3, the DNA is TGTGCCAGCAGCACCCTGCTAGGGCAGCCCCAGCATTTT.

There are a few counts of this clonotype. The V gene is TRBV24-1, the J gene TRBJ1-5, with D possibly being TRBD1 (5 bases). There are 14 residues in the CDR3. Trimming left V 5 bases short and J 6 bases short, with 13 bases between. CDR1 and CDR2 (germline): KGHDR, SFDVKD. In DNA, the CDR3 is TGTGCCACCAGTGGAGGGGATGGCGGTCAGCCCCAGCATTTT. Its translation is CATSGGDGGQPQHF.

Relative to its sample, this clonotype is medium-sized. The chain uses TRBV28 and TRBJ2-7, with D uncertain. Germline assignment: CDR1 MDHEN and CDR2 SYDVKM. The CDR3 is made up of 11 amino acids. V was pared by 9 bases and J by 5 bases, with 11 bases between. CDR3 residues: CASAVGNEQYF. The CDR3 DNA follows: TGTGCCAGTGCGGTGGGGAACGAGCAGTACTTC.

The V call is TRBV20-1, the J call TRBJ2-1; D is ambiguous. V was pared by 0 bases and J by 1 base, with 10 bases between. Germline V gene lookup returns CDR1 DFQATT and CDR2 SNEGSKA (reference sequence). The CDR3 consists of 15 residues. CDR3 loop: CSARDPRLSYNEQFF. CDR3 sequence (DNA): TGCAGTGCTAGAGATCCCAGATTGTCCTACAATGAGCAGTTCTTC.

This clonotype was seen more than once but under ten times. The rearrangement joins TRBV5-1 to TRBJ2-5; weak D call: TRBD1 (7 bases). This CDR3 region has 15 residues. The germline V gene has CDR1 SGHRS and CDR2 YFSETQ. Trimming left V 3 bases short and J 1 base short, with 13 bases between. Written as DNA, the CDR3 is TGCGCCAGCAGCTGGGGGGACAGATTCCAAGAGACCCAGTACTTC. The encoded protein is CASSWGDRFQETQYF.

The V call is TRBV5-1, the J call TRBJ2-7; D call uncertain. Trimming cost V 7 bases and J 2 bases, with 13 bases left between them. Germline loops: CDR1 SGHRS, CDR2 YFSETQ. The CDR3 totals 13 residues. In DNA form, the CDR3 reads TGCGCCAGCGGATGGTCAGGCACCTACGAGCAGTACTTC. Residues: CASGWSGTYEQYF.

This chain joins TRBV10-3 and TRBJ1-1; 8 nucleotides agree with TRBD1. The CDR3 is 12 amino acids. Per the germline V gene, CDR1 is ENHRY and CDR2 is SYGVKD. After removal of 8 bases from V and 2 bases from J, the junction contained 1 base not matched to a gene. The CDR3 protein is CAIAGGNTEAFF. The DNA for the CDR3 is TGTGCCATCGCAGGGGGCAACACTGAAGCTTTCTTT.

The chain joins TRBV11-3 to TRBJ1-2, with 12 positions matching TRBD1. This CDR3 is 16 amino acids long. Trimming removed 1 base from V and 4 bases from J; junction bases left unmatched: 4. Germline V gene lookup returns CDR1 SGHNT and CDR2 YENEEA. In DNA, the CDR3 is TGTGCCAGCAGCTTAGCCGGGACAGGGGGCGTCTATGGCTACACCTTC. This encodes CASSLAGTGGVYGYTF.

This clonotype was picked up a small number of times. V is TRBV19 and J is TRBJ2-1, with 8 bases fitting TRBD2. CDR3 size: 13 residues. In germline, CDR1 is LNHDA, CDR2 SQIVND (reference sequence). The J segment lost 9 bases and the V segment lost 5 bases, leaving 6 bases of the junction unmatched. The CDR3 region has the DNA TGTGCCAGTAGTGCCCGGGAGGGGGGTGAGCAGTTCTTC. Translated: CASSAREGGEQFF.

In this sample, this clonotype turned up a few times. CDR3 sequence (DNA): TGTGCCAGCAGCCCACTACAGATCAATGAGCAGTTCTTC. Translated, it gives CASSPLQINEQFF. The V gene is TRBV11-3, the J gene TRBJ2-1; D unclear. The germline gives CDR1 SGHNT, CDR2 YENEEA. CDR3 length equals 13 residues. The germline V and J ends were trimmed by 5 bases and 6 bases, with 11 bases remaining between them.

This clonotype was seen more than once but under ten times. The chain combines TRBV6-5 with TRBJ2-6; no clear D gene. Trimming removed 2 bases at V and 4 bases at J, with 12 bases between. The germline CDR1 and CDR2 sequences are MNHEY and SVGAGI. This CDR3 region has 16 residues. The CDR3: CASSYLLFGGANVLTF. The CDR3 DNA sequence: TGTGCCAGCAGTTACCTACTATTTGGAGGGGCCAACGTCCTGACTTTC.

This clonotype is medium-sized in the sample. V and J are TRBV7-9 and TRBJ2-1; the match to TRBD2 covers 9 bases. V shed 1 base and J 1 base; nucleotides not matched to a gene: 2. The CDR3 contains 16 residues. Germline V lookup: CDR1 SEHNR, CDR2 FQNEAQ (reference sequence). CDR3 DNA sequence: TGTGCCAGCAGCTTAGAGGCGGGAGGGTCCTACAATGAGCAGTTCTTC. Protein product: CASSLEAGGSYNEQFF.